What follows describes a single T cell receptor beta chain. This clone's antigen is unknown. Base qualities are not provided; no much larger clone lies one nucleotide away. RNA was extracted with the RNeasy kit and about 0.5 to 1 ug was reverse transcribed using random hexamers. TCR beta CDR3 regions were amplified with the immunoSEQ multiplex PCR assay covering 54 Vbeta and 13 Jbeta segments. To correct PCR amplification bias, a synthetic template baseline was used for both primer optimization and computational correction. The study's processing was this. Reads were assigned to V, D and J genes according to IMGT and analyzed in immunoSEQ Analyzer, with only productive sequences retained. Clonality was computed as one minus Shannon entropy normalized by log2 of the number of productive unique sequences. For each patient and control, public and private clones were evaluated within the 100 most prevalent clones. Clones were defined as Susac-specific if absent from the healthy and MS cohorts, from approximately 1,100 published viral clones and from other ImmuneACCESS disease sequences. TCRdb redid the processing of the public reads, applying fastp at Q25 and MiXCR, and retained in-frame beta chains. Every CDR3 protein is listed once, alongside the most common genes and DNA of its rows. The V and J calls here are based on TCRdb, not the publication. The table for this sample lists roughly 84,000 distinct CDR3 sequences; about 95% of them were counted only once. The ten largest clones take up approximately 0.42% of the sample.

At the junction V is shortened by 5 bases and J by 7 bases; bases outside the gene matches: 6. Per the germline V gene (reference sequence), LNHDA is the CDR1 and SQIVND is the CDR2. Spanning cysteine to phenylalanine, the CDR3 consists of 13 amino acids. The CDR3 DNA has 39 bases and is translated from base 1. Peripheral blood CD8+ and CD4+ T cells from healthy donors, Susac syndrome patients and multiple sclerosis patients were profiled by high-throughput TCR beta sequencing. Susac syndrome patients met recently defined diagnostic criteria for definite or probable disease. Bulk CD8+ and CD4+ T cells were purified by magnetic negative isolation, whereas CD8+ TEMRA cells were enriched by FACS. Blood was collected in EDTA tubes and processed within 24 hours, with PBMCs isolated through density gradient centrifugation. PBMCs intended for TCR sequencing were frozen in liquid nitrogen and were later thawed in a 37 degrees C water bath. A purity of at least 90% was achieved for sorted or isolated CD4+, CD8+ and CD8+ TEMRA cells.

The sample is drawn from a study of CD8 T cells in Susac syndrome (dated by TCRdb to the late 2010s). Concerning the study at large: Among the Susac syndrome patients who were sequenced, clinically active disease was present in six and clinical remission was observed in about eight. The study used repertoire sequencing to test whether antigen drove CD8+ T cell activation and differentiation in Susac syndrome. The study compared CD8+ T cell repertoire clonality among 11 to 12 healthy donors, around 14 Susac syndrome patients and fewer than 19 multiple sclerosis patients. At blood withdrawal, Susac syndrome patients were either therapy-naive, taking corticosteroids (in some cases with IVIg as well), or taking IVIg alone. Here is what the overall study found, with its caveats: CD8+ repertoires in Susac syndrome showed clonal expansion, which was highest in CD8+ TEMRA cells and was greater in clinically active patients than in remitting patients. The study acknowledged that relatively few individuals were included in the TCR sequencing and HLA analysis. Approximately 15 Susac-specific public clones were identified in the total CD8+ repertoire, and four to six Susac-specific public clones were identified in the CD8+ TEMRA repertoire.

The sequence derives from a human donor with Susac syndrome. Sequenced: CD8+ T cells from PBMCs. The chain uses TRBV19 and TRBJ1-1; 8 central nucleotides agree with TRBD1. This receptor carries the CDR3 CASSVTGVNEAFF. The DNA reads as follows: TGTGCCAGTAGTGTGACAGGGGTTAATGAAGCTTTCTTT.